One and the same sample provided the 21 T cell receptor beta chains below, sequenced in a study of blood T cell repertoires in COVID-19. The data were produced by immunoSEQ multiplex PCR, yet TCRdb's version contains in-frame clones alone and is incomplete. Here the sample spans 110,000 to 150,000 clones, approximately 84% being singletons. Sequencing input: PBMCs or T cells enriched from blood (not recorded which). All receptors derive from a woman between 18 and 29 years old who had been exposed to COVID-19.

The V and J genes are TRBV13 and TRBJ2-1; 10 bases are shared with TRBD2. This CDR3 spans 15 amino acids. CDR1 is PRHDT and CDR2 is FYEKMQ in the germline V gene (reference sequence). With V trimmed by 2 bases and J by 8 bases, 6 bases remained unmatched. CDR3 protein: CASSLLSGRADEQFF. CDR3 nucleotides: TGTGCCAGCAGCTTATTAAGCGGGAGGGCCGATGAGCAGTTCTTC.

As to this clone: Sequence at one end of the junction differs from germline and may be a read error. The J gene is TRBJ2-7, the V gene TRBV28, with TRBD1 matching 7 bases. CDR3 length: 13 amino acids. The germline V gene encodes CDR1 MDHEN and CDR2 SYDVKM. The CDR3 region is CASTLTGVYEQYF. In DNA form, the CDR3 reads TGTGCCAGCACTTTAACAGGGGTCTACGAGCAGTACTTC.

The rearrangement uses TRBV2 and TRBJ1-3; D uncertain. Per the germline V gene, CDR1 is SNHLY and CDR2 is FYNNEI. The CDR3 loop spans 17 amino acids. V was clipped by 5 bases and J by 0 bases, with 17 bases between them. In DNA, the CDR3 is TGTGCCAGCAGTCCTTTCACACACAAACGCTCTGGAAACACCATATATTTT. It translates to CASSPFTHKRSGNTIYF.

The rearrangement links TRBV10-1 to TRBJ2-2; D may be TRBD1 (6 bases). The CDR3 is 15 amino acids. The germline V gene encodes CDR1 WNHNN and CDR2 SYGVQD (reference sequence). V lost 0 bases and J 7 bases, leaving 12 bases between the germline ends. The CDR3 coding sequence is TGCGCCAGCAGTGAGTCGACAGGTTGTAGCGGGGAGCTGTTTTTT. It is translated as CASSESTGCSGELFF.

CDR3 loop: CAWRILGEGKDEQFF. The CDR3 nucleotides are TGTGCCTGGAGGATTTTGGGGGAGGGCAAGGATGAGCAGTTCTTC. V gene TRBV30 combines with J gene TRBJ2-1; 7 positions agree with TRBD2. V shed 3 bases and J 8 bases; nucleotides not matched to a gene: 13. There are 15 residues in the CDR3. Germline loops: CDR1 GTSNPN, CDR2 SVGIG (reference sequence). Complete variable domain (other parts from reference TRBV30 and TRBJ2-1): SQTIHQWPATLVQPVGSPLSLECTVEGTSNPNLYWYRQAAGRGLQLLFYSVGIGQISSEVPQNLSASRPQDRQFILSSKKLLLSDSGFYLCAWRILGEGKDEQFFGPGTRLTVL.

This clone was observed once. J is TRBJ2-1 and V is TRBV6-5, with D perhaps TRBD2 (6 bases). Germline CDR1 MNHEY, CDR2 SVGAGI. CDR3 length equals 13 residues. V lost 3 bases, J lost 9 bases, and 12 bases lay in between. DNA of the CDR3: TGTGCCAGCAGTTATGGGCGGGGCCCTGAGCAGTTCTTC. Encoded protein: CASSYGRGPEQFF.

The chain links TRBV24-1 to TRBJ2-3; 7 bases match TRBD2. In germline, CDR1 is KGHDR, CDR2 SFDVKD. The CDR3 runs 15 residues. The V gene end was trimmed by 3 bases and the J gene end by 4 bases; junction bases not matched to a gene: 6. CDR3 amino acids: CATSDPAGVPDTQYF. The CDR3 DNA reads TGTGCCACCAGTGATCCGGCGGGAGTTCCAGATACGCAGTATTTT.

The rearrangement links TRBV10-3 to TRBJ1-1, with D maybe TRBD1 (6 bases). The V and J ends lost 7 bases and 7 bases respectively, with 13 bases between them. CDR3 size: 12 residues. The V gene's germline CDR1 is ENHRY and CDR2 SYGVKD. Written as DNA, the CDR3 is TGTGCCATCAAAACCCGGGACAATGAAGCTTTCTTT. As protein: CAIKTRDNEAFF.

This chain connects TRBV19 to TRBJ2-7, with 7 bases matching TRBD2. After removal of 9 bases from V and 4 bases from J, the junction contained 15 bases not matched to a gene. Germline V lookup: CDR1 LNHDA, CDR2 SQIVND (reference sequence). CDR3 length equals 15 residues. The CDR3 DNA reads TGTGCCAGCACTCCTCGAGGACTAGGACCTTACGAGCAGTACTTC. Amino acid sequence: CASTPRGLGPYEQYF.

The CDR3 sequence is CASSLPGQGLHF. In DNA form, the CDR3 reads TGTGCCAGCAGTTTACCGGGACAGGGTCTCCACTTT. The genes are TRBV12-3 or TRBV12-4 and TRBJ1-6; TRBD1 matches 9 bases. The CDR3 is 12 residues long. J lost 16 bases, V lost 2 bases, and 3 bases had no gene match.

The chain links TRBV2 to TRBJ1-1; D is uncertain. The CDR3 consists of 14 residues. Germline CDR1 reads SNHLY; CDR2 reads FYNNEI. V shed 4 bases and J shed 0 bases, with 9 bases lying between them. CDR3 coding DNA: TGTGCCAGCAGTGGGGCAGGAATGAACACTGAAGCTTTCTTT. Translated, it gives CASSGAGMNTEAFF.

This chain links TRBV9 with TRBJ2-5; 8 positions agree with TRBD2. The ends lost 3 bases at V and 4 bases at J; junction bases unmatched: 5. CDR1 and CDR2 (germline): SGDLS, YYNGEE. This CDR3 region has 14 residues. The CDR3 here is CASSDSGSRETQYF. CDR3 nucleotide sequence: TGTGCCAGCAGCGACAGCGGGAGTAGAGAGACCCAGTACTTC.

The J gene is TRBJ1-1, the V gene TRBV18; no firm D call. Trimming removed 2 bases at V and 5 bases at J, with 12 bases between. Germline assignment: CDR1 KGHSH and CDR2 LQKENI. The CDR3 totals 14 residues. This CDR3 is CASSPEIQLTEAFF. CDR3 coding DNA: TGTGCCAGCTCACCAGAGATCCAACTTACTGAAGCTTTCTTT.

The chain recombines TRBV7-7 with TRBJ1-3; 8 nucleotides line up with TRBD1. V was pared by 4 bases and J by 14 bases, with 7 bases of the junction left unmatched. Germline V gene lookup returns CDR1 SSHAT and CDR2 FNYEAQ (reference sequence). This CDR3 comprises 12 residues. CDR3: CASSSGTGSLYF. CDR3 in DNA: TGTGCCAGCAGCTCCGGGACAGGTTCTCTATATTTT.

The chain is built from TRBV3-1 (or the pseudogene TRBV3-2) and TRBJ2-7; 7 positions match TRBD2. V was pared by 2 bases and J by 6 bases, with 4 bases of the junction left unmatched. Germline-derived CDR1 and CDR2 are LGHDT and YNNKEL (reference sequence). The CDR3 loop spans 13 amino acids. CDR3 in amino acids: CASSQSWEGEQYF. CDR3 in DNA: TGTGCCAGCAGCCAATCTTGGGAGGGCGAGCAGTACTTC.

This clone has more than one count but fewer than ten. V usage is TRBV27 and J usage is TRBJ2-1; 9 nucleotides agree with TRBD1. The V gene end was trimmed by 0 bases and the J gene end by 10 bases; junction bases not matched to a gene: 7. The germline CDR1 and CDR2 sequences are MNHEY and SMNVEV (reference sequence). The CDR3 consists of 15 residues. The CDR3 coding sequence is TGTGCCAGCAGTTTATCGGGGACAGGGAATGGGGAGCAGTTCTTC. This encodes CASSLSGTGNGEQFF.

The chain recombines TRBV6-1 with TRBJ1-2; no definite D call. CDR1 and CDR2 (germline): MNHNS, SASEGT. V gave up 2 bases and J gave up 8 bases, with 15 bases separating them. The CDR3 spans 14 residues. This CDR3 reads CASSEFLAGRGYTF. CDR3 bases: TGTGCCAGCAGTGAATTTTTAGCGGGTAGGGGCTACACCTTC.

V and J are TRBV27 and TRBJ2-3; TRBD2 matches 12 bases. Trimming cost V 6 bases and J 1 base; bases outside gene matches: 5. The CDR3 length is 16 residues. The germline CDR1 and CDR2 sequences are MNHEY and SMNVEV (reference sequence). CDR3: CASSPTSGGGTDTQYF. CDR3 bases: TGTGCCAGCAGCCCGACTAGCGGGGGAGGCACAGATACGCAGTATTTT.

This clone has a single count. The chain is built from TRBV19 and TRBJ2-1; 9 positions agree with TRBD2. The CDR3 has 15 amino acids. Germline loops: CDR1 LNHDA, CDR2 SQIVND (reference sequence). Trimming took 6 bases from V and 0 from J; bases not matched to a gene: 3. The CDR3 sequence: CASRGLASSYNEQFF. DNA of the CDR3: TGTGCCAGTAGGGGACTAGCAAGCTCCTACAATGAGCAGTTCTTC.

The V gene is TRBV11-2, the J gene TRBJ2-7, with TRBD2 identical over 9 bases. V lost 4 bases and J lost 0; bases outside the gene matches: 7. This CDR3 is 16 amino acids long. Germline-derived CDR1 and CDR2 are SGHAT and FQNNGV. For the CDR3, the DNA is TGTGCCAGCAGCTCCACGTCGACTAGCGGCTCCTACGAGCAGTACTTC. Translation: CASSSTSTSGSYEQYF.

The rearrangement uses TRBV6-5 and TRBJ2-7, with 8 bases that match TRBD1. The ends lost 0 bases at V and 4 bases at J; junction bases unmatched: 5. CDR3 size: 15 residues. Germline V gene sequence: CDR1 MNHEY, CDR2 SVGAGI. CDR3 in DNA: TGTGCCAGCAGTTACTCGTCAGGGGGCGGTTACGAGCAGTACTTC. Its translation: CASSYSSGGGYEQYF.